Below are 18 T cell receptor beta chains sequenced from a single sample in a study of blood T cell repertoires in COVID-19. Data came from immunoSEQ multiplex PCR; TCRdb stores just in-frame clones and leaves some out. The table includes over 250,000 clones, roughly 83% detected once. The sequenced sample consisted of peripheral blood. All receptors derive from a human donor with COVID-19, enrolled during active disease. The donor label of this sample is uncertain.

This chain joins TRBV7-9 and TRBJ2-5; 8 positions match TRBD2. Unmatched junction bases numbered 9, after V lost 5 bases and J lost 4 bases. There are 15 residues in the CDR3. The V gene's germline CDR1 is SEHNR and CDR2 FQNEAQ (reference sequence). CDR3: CASSQLAGSGETQYF. The DNA of the CDR3 is TGTGCCAGCAGCCAATTAGCGGGGTCGGGAGAGACCCAGTACTTC.

This clone appeared a few times. The rearrangement uses TRBV30 and TRBJ1-3; D is uncertain. The CDR3 runs to 14 residues. Germline CDR1 and CDR2: GTSNPN and SVGIG (reference sequence). The ends were cut back, 5 bases at V and 2 bases at J, with 13 bases in the middle. CDR3 loop: CAWGLERAGNTIYF. CDR3 coding DNA: TGTGCCTGGGGTCTAGAGAGGGCTGGAAACACCATATATTTT.

This sequence joins TRBV3-1 (or the pseudogene TRBV3-2) and TRBJ2-5; 7 nucleotides match TRBD2. CDR3 length: 15 amino acids. Trimming took 1 base from V and 1 from J; bases not matched to a gene: 3. The germline V gene has CDR1 LGHDT and CDR2 YNNKEL (reference sequence). The CDR3 protein is CASSQGSSGQETQYF. In nucleotides, the CDR3 is TGTGCCAGCAGCCAAGGATCTAGCGGCCAAGAGACCCAGTACTTC.

As concerns this clone: One junction end disagrees with the germline gene, perhaps due to a read error. The J gene is TRBJ2-7, the V gene TRBV6-5; TRBD2 agrees at 10 bases. There are 15 residues in the CDR3. Germline-derived CDR1 and CDR2 are MNHEY and SVGAGI. CDR3 in amino acids: CASSFSGTSASRVDF. CDR3 sequence (DNA): TGTGCCAGCAGTTTTTCCGGGACTAGCGCCTCGAGGGTAGACTTC.

The chain links TRBV6-2 or TRBV6-3 to TRBJ2-2; 10 bases map to TRBD2. The CDR3 contains 20 residues. Losses at the gene ends were 4 bases for V and 6 bases for J; bases not matched to a gene: 20. Germline-derived CDR1 and CDR2 are MNHEY and SVGEGT. The CDR3 bases are TGTGCCAGCAGTTCTCGACAGGGATCTAGTCTAGCGGGAGTTGCCGGGGAGCTGTTTTTT. Translated, it gives CASSSRQGSSLAGVAGELFF.

This chain joins TRBV7-9 and TRBJ2-5; TRBD2 might be the D (6 bases). The CDR3 is 16 residues long. Germline V gives CDR1 SEHNR, CDR2 FQNEAQ (reference sequence). V was cut by 0 bases and J by 2 bases, with 13 bases left in between. DNA for the CDR3: TGTGCCAGCAGCTTAGCAGGCGGGACCGTTCAAGAGACCCAGTACTTC. Amino acids: CASSLAGGTVQETQYF.

The CDR3 protein is CASSVTGANEKLFF. The DNA of the CDR3 is TGTGCCAGTAGTGTGACAGGGGCTAATGAAAAACTGTTTTTT. V is TRBV19 and J is TRBJ1-4, with 8 bases aligning to TRBD1. J gave up 3 bases and V 5 bases, and 2 bases lay outside the gene matches. The germline CDR1 and CDR2 sequences are LNHDA and SQIVND (reference sequence). The CDR3 extends over 14 amino acids.

This sequence joins TRBV19 and TRBJ1-3, with a tentative D call TRBD1 (5 bases). Germline CDR1 and CDR2: LNHDA and SQIVND (reference sequence). With 3 bases removed from V and 0 bases from J, the gap between germline ends came to 12 bases. The CDR3 consists of 16 residues. The chain's CDR3 is CASSIGRDYSGNTIYF. CDR3 DNA: TGTGCCAGTAGTATCGGCAGGGACTACTCTGGAAACACCATATATTTT. The variable domain in full, completed from reference TRBV19 and TRBJ1-3, reads DGGITQSPKYLFRKEGQNVTLSCEQNLNHDAMYWYRQDPGQGLRLIYYSQIVNDFQKGDIAEGYSVSREKKESFPLTVTSAQKNPTAFYLCASSIGRDYSGNTIYFGEGSWLTVV.

The chain links TRBV29-1 to TRBJ2-7; possible D gene TRBD2, 5 bases. Germline-derived CDR1 and CDR2 are SQVTM and ANQGSEA. V dropped 0 bases and J dropped 5 bases, with 8 bases sitting between them. This CDR3 has 12 amino acids. CDR3 nucleotide sequence: TGCAGCGTTGAAGATTTCGGGAACGAGCAGTACTTC. Its protein is CSVEDFGNEQYF.

The chain uses TRBV3-1 (or the pseudogene TRBV3-2) and TRBJ2-1; 7 bases match TRBD2. CDR1 and CDR2 (germline): LGHDT, YNNKEL (reference sequence). After removal of 4 bases from V and 15 bases from J, the junction contained 18 bases not matched to a gene. The CDR3 has 15 amino acids. CDR3 DNA sequence: TGTGCCAGCAGCCCCGATCCCGGGACTAACGTGTTGGCGTTCTTC. It specifies CASSPDPGTNVLAFF.

The chain joins TRBV2 to TRBJ1-4; D is perhaps TRBD1 (6 bases). The germline V gene encodes CDR1 SNHLY and CDR2 FYNNEI. The CDR3 sequence is 15 residues long. Trimming left V 7 bases short and J 6 bases short, with 18 bases between. CDR3 nucleotide sequence: TGTGCCAGCAAGTACAGGGCACTCTTTGATGAAAAACTGTTTTTT. Translated, it gives CASKYRALFDEKLFF.

The chain employs TRBV5-6 and TRBJ1-3; the match to TRBD1 covers 9 bases. This CDR3 has 17 residues. V lost 0 bases, J lost 4 bases, and 8 bases stayed unmatched. Germline loops: CDR1 SGHDT, CDR2 YYEEEE. The CDR3 is CASSLEDRGSIGNTIYF. As DNA, the CDR3 is TGTGCCAGCAGCTTGGAGGACAGGGGCTCAATCGGAAACACCATATATTTT.

V gene TRBV2 combines with J gene TRBJ2-1, with 8 bases lining up with TRBD2. The CDR3 has 12 residues. Germline V gene data show CDR1 as SNHLY and CDR2 as FYNNEI. Trimming removed 6 bases from V and 13 bases from J; junction bases left unmatched: 8. The CDR3 nucleotides are TGTGCCAGCAGGGTGGGCGGGAGGAGACAGTTCTTC. Its protein is CASRVGGRRQFF.

A few counts support this clone. The chain recombines TRBV5-6 with TRBJ1-1, with a tentative D call TRBD1 (5 bases). The CDR3 extends over 15 amino acids. Trimming removed 4 bases at V and 1 base at J, with 14 bases between. The germline CDR1 and CDR2 sequences are SGHDT and YYEEEE. CDR3 in amino acids: CASSDWGLRNTEAFF. The CDR3 DNA sequence: TGTGCCAGCAGCGACTGGGGACTTAGGAACACTGAAGCTTTCTTT.

The J gene is TRBJ1-2, the V gene TRBV6-1; TRBD1 might be the D (6 bases). The CDR3 runs 14 residues. Germline lookup yields CDR1 MNHNS and CDR2 SASEGT. The germline V and J ends were trimmed by 3 bases and 8 bases, with 16 bases remaining between them. Written as DNA, the CDR3 is TGTGCCAGCAGTGATTGGGCAGGGGTGGAGGGCTACACCTTC. This sequence encodes CASSDWAGVEGYTF.

This clone was observed a few times. This chain links TRBV7-9 with TRBJ2-5, with D maybe TRBD1 (6 bases). The germline gives CDR1 SEHNR, CDR2 FQNEAQ (reference sequence). The CDR3 consists of 17 residues. Trimming took off 1 base at V and 4 bases at J, with 19 bases between the two ends. CDR3 DNA: TGTGCCAGCAGCTTAGGGGGCAGGGGACCAACGGGAGAGACCCAGTACTTC. Its translation is CASSLGGRGPTGETQYF.

The CDR3 DNA sequence: TGTGCCAGCAGCTTAGCGGGAGGGCCGAGTGAGCAGTTCTTC. Residues: CASSLAGGPSEQFF. The chain carries TRBV7-9 and TRBJ2-1; 7 bases fit TRBD2. The ends lost 0 bases at V and 9 bases at J; junction bases unmatched: 5. This CDR3 is built from 14 residues. The germline V gene has CDR1 SEHNR and CDR2 FQNEAQ (reference sequence).

The rearrangement links TRBV14 to TRBJ2-7; maybe TRBD2 (6 bases). The length of the CDR3 is 13 residues. Trimming stripped 6 bases from V and 5 bases from J, with 14 bases between. The germline gives CDR1 SGHDN, CDR2 FVKESK. The CDR3 here is CASRALTGDEQYF. CDR3 sequence (DNA): TGTGCCAGCAGGGCCTTGACGGGGGACGAGCAGTACTTC.